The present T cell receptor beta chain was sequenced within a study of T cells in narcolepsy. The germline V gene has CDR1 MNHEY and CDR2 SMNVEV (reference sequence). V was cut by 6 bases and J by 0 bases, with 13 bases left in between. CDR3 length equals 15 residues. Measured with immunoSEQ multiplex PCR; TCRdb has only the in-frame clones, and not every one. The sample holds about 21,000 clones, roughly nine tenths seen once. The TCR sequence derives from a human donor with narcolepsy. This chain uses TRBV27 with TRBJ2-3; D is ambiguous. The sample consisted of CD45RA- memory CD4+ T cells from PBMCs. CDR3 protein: CASRPSLPSTDTQYF. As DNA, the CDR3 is TGTGCCAGCAGGCCATCCCTTCCAAGCACAGATACGCAGTATTTT.